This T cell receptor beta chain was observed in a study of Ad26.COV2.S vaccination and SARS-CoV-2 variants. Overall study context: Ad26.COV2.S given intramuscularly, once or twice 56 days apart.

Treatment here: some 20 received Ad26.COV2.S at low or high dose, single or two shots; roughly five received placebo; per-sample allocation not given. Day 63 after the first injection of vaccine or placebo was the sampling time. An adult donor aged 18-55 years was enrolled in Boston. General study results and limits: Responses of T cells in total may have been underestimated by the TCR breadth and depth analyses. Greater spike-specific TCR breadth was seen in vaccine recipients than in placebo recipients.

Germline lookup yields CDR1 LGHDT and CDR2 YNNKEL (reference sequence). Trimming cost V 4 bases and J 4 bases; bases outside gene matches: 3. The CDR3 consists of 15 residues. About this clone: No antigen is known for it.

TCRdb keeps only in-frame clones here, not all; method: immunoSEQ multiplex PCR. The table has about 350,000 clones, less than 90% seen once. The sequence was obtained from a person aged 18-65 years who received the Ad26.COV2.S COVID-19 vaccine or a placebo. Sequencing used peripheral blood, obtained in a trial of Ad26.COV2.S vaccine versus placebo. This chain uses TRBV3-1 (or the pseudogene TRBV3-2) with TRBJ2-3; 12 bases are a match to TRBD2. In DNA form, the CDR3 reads TGTGCCAGCAGCCCGCTAGCGGGAGGGGCAGATACGCAGTATTTT. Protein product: CASSPLAGGADTQYF.